The 31 T cell receptor beta chains given below trace back to one sample, sequenced in a study of cytomegalovirus exposure and HLA in healthy donors. Libraries were prepared by immunoSEQ multiplex PCR; TCRdb keeps only in-frame clonotypes and omits some of them. The sample shows approximately 76,000 clones, 94% of them seen only once. Specimen: PBMCs. All receptors come from a woman between 18 and 29 years old in good health and CMV-seronegative.

This chain connects TRBV18 to TRBJ1-5; 7 bases are a match to TRBD1. The CDR3 spans 15 residues. V lost 4 bases, J lost 6 bases, and 9 bases stayed unmatched. From germline, CDR1 is KGHSH and CDR2 LQKENI. Here the CDR3 reads CASSLDRAGRQPQHF. CDR3 coding DNA: TGTGCCAGCTCACTAGACAGGGCGGGACGTCAGCCCCAGCATTTT.

This chain links TRBV7-2 with TRBJ2-5, with D maybe TRBD1 (6 bases). V was shortened by 4 bases and J by 1 base, with 16 bases between the two germline ends. CDR1 is SGHTA, CDR2 FQGNSA, per germline. The CDR3 length is 16 residues. For the CDR3, the DNA is TGTGCCAGCAGCTCCATCGAGCAGGGGCCCCAAGAGACCCAGTACTTC. Amino acid sequence: CASSSIEQGPQETQYF.

CDR3 bases: TGCGCCAGCAGCAAGACTAGCGGTCTCTACAATGAGCAGTTCTTC. Encoded protein: CASSKTSGLYNEQFF. The chain uses TRBV4-1 and TRBJ2-1, with TRBD2 identical over 9 bases. Germline CDR1 is MGHRA and CDR2 is YSYEKL. V gave up 5 bases and J gave up 3 bases; unmatched junction bases: 5. CDR3 size: 15 residues.

This chain connects TRBV19 to TRBJ1-5; D ambiguous. V lost 5 bases, J lost 7 bases, and 15 bases lay in between. CDR3 length: 14 amino acids. Germline V gene data show CDR1 as LNHDA and CDR2 as SQIVND (reference sequence). The CDR3 region has the DNA TGTGCCAGTAGTTTAACGACCGGAGGCCAGCCCCAGCATTTT. It is translated as CASSLTTGGQPQHF.

This clone was seen once. This sequence joins TRBV5-4 and TRBJ2-3; 11 bases line up with TRBD2. V trimming: 7 bases; J trimming: 4 bases; junction bases outside the gene matches: 20. Germline V CDR1 and CDR2: SGHNT, YYREEE (reference sequence). This CDR3 has 19 residues. In DNA, the CDR3 is TGTGCCAGCCGGGGAGTAGCGGGGGGGCGGAAGGGCGTTCCAGATACGCAGTATTTT. As protein: CASRGVAGGRKGVPDTQYF.

V usage is TRBV6-1 and J usage is TRBJ2-7; TRBD1 matches 8 bases. The V and J ends lost 8 bases and 3 bases, in that order; junction bases with no gene match: 6. The CDR3 consists of 13 residues. The germline CDR1 and CDR2 sequences are MNHNS and SASEGT. The CDR3 DNA reads as TGTGCCAGCGGCCAGACAGGGGTCTACGAGCAGTACTTC. It translates to CASGQTGVYEQYF.

The chain recombines TRBV2 with TRBJ2-5; the D gene is possibly TRBD2 (5 bases). Germline CDR1 reads SNHLY; CDR2 reads FYNNEI. The CDR3 consists of 14 residues. With 4 bases removed from V and 5 bases from J, the gap between germline ends came to 14 bases. CDR3 sequence: CASSVLVGGETQYF. Here the CDR3 DNA reads TGTGCCAGCAGTGTGTTGGTAGGCGGGGAGACCCAGTACTTC.

Only a few counts were recorded for this clone. The chain employs TRBV7-8 and TRBJ2-3; 15 bases align to TRBD2. V lost 5 bases to trimming and J lost 0 bases; unmatched junction nucleotides: 6. CDR1 is SGHVS, CDR2 FQNEAQ, per germline. The CDR3 runs 18 residues. The CDR3 here is CASSPGLAGGVSTDTQYF. CDR3 nucleotides: TGTGCCAGCAGCCCCGGACTAGCGGGAGGGGTTAGCACAGATACGCAGTATTTT.

This chain links TRBV19 with TRBJ2-5; 13 bases line up with TRBD2. The germline CDR1 and CDR2 sequences are LNHDA and SQIVND (reference sequence). V trimming: 11 bases; J trimming: 4 bases; junction bases outside the gene matches: 10. The CDR3 consists of 15 residues. The CDR3 region has the DNA TGTGCCTCAGCCGGGACTAGCGGGATCCCAGAGACCCAGTACTTC. Its protein product is CASAGTSGIPETQYF.

V gene TRBV4-1 combines with J gene TRBJ2-1, with D hard to call. V shed 1 base and J shed 15 bases, with 22 bases lying between them. Per the germline V gene, CDR1 is MGHRA and CDR2 is YSYEKL. This CDR3 contains 15 residues. In nucleotides, the CDR3 is TGCGCCAGCAGCCAAGTTATCGCAGGCTCTTTTGGGCGGTTCTTC. Translation: CASSQVIAGSFGRFF.

The chain employs TRBV10-3 and TRBJ1-5; possible D gene TRBD1, 5 bases. With 10 bases removed from V and 6 bases from J, the gap between germline ends came to 16 bases. CDR1 is ENHRY and CDR2 is SYGVKD in the germline V gene. CDR3 size: 13 residues. CDR3 in DNA: TGTGCCACCCGGTCGGGGGTAAGTCAGCCCCAGCATTTT. As protein: CATRSGVSQPQHF.

The V gene is TRBV5-4, the J gene TRBJ2-7; TRBD2 might be the D (6 bases). Germline CDR1 SGHNT, CDR2 YYREEE (reference sequence). V lost 0 bases and J lost 4, with 8 bases in between. CDR3 length equals 13 residues. As DNA, the CDR3 is TGTGCCAGCAGCTTGGACGGGGGTTACGAGCAGTACTTC. This sequence encodes CASSLDGGYEQYF.

The rearrangement uses TRBV12-5 and TRBJ1-1; D is unclear. The CDR3 length is 12 residues. CDR1 LGHNT and CDR2 FRNRAP come from the germline V gene. Trimming shortened V by 7 bases and J by 4 bases, and 10 bases separated the two germline ends. Here the CDR3 reads CASELEGTEAFF. CDR3 DNA: TGTGCTAGTGAATTGGAGGGCACTGAAGCTTTCTTT.

The V gene is TRBV5-8, the J gene TRBJ2-7; 7 bases fit TRBD1. Germline V gives CDR1 SGHTS, CDR2 YDEGEE. The CDR3 loop spans 14 amino acids. The V segment lost 9 bases and the J segment 3 bases; nucleotides outside the gene matches: 12. The CDR3: CATWPRQGFYEQYF. The CDR3 DNA reads TGTGCCACCTGGCCGCGACAGGGTTTCTACGAGCAGTACTTC. Based on the CDR3 plus reference TRBV5-8 and TRBJ2-7, the full variable domain is EAGVTQSPTHLIKTRGQQATLRCSPISGHTSVYWYQQALGLGLQFLLWYDEGEERNRGNFPPRFSGRQFPNYSSELNVNALELEDSALYLCATWPRQGFYEQYFGPGTRLTVT.

For the CDR3, the DNA is TGTGCCAGCGGTCCAGTCCCCTACGAGCAGTACTTC. This sequence encodes CASGPVPYEQYF. The chain has TRBV28 and TRBJ2-7; no clear D gene. Trimming pared 8 bases from V and 2 bases from J, leaving 10 bases between. Germline values: CDR1 MDHEN, CDR2 SYDVKM. This CDR3 is built from 12 residues.

The chain carries TRBV2 and TRBJ1-2; TRBD1 agrees at 7 bases. Germline V gives CDR1 SNHLY, CDR2 FYNNEI. The CDR3 is 13 amino acids. V dropped 5 bases and J dropped 3; count of bases not matched to a gene: 3. In DNA, the CDR3 is TGTGCCAGCAGTTCCAGGGGGGACTATGGCTACACCTTC. It yields the protein CASSSRGDYGYTF.

This chain uses TRBV4-2 with TRBJ2-1, with TRBD2 matching over 7 bases. This CDR3 is 18 amino acids long. Trimming removed 1 base from V and 5 bases from J; junction bases left unmatched: 14. Germline CDR1 is LGHNA and CDR2 is YNFKEQ. The CDR3 here is CASSQGPLGGGANNEQFF. In DNA form, the CDR3 reads TGTGCCAGCAGCCAAGGTCCCCTGGGCGGGGGAGCTAACAATGAGCAGTTCTTC.

This clone was detected only once. The chain is built from TRBV19 and TRBJ1-1; 9 bases align to TRBD1. This CDR3 contains 16 residues. Germline values: CDR1 LNHDA, CDR2 SQIVND (reference sequence). After removal of 5 bases from V and 2 bases from J, the junction contained 9 bases not matched to a gene. CDR3 nucleotide sequence: TGTGCCAGTAGTCCGTGGGACAGGGTGGGAAACACTGAAGCTTTCTTT. Encoded protein: CASSPWDRVGNTEAFF.

The CDR3 is CASSYWSGKTYEQYF. DNA for the CDR3: TGTGCCAGCAGTTATTGGTCCGGGAAGACCTACGAGCAGTACTTC. This rearrangement joins TRBV6-6 to TRBJ2-7, with D perhaps TRBD2 (5 bases). V gave up 3 bases and J gave up 2 bases, with 14 bases separating them. Germline loops: CDR1 MNHNY, CDR2 SVGAGI (reference sequence). The CDR3 length is 15 residues.

This chain connects TRBV7-9 to TRBJ2-3, with D possibly being TRBD2 (6 bases). Germline lookup yields CDR1 SEHNR and CDR2 FQNEAQ (reference sequence). V lost 7 bases and J lost 1, with 15 bases in between. CDR3 length: 15 amino acids. CDR3 DNA sequence: TGTGCCAGCACCAGAGGAGGCGGGGGCACAGATACGCAGTATTTT. It yields the protein CASTRGGGGTDTQYF. The full variable domain, in which reference TRBV7-9 and TRBJ2-3 provide the parts outside the CDR3, is DTGVSQNPRHKITKRGQNVTFRCDPISEHNRLYWYRQTLGQGPEFLTYFQNEAQLEKSRLLSDRFSAERPKGSFSTLEIQRTEQGDSAMYLCASTRGGGGTDTQYFGPGTRLTVL.

The chain has TRBV29-1 and TRBJ1-2; D is possibly TRBD1 (6 bases). The CDR3 contains 13 residues. The germline V and J ends were trimmed by 3 bases and 5 bases, with 13 bases remaining between them. Per germline, CDR1 SQVTM and CDR2 ANQGSEA. This CDR3 is CSVDRGNWYGYTF. CDR3 nucleotides: TGCAGCGTTGACAGGGGAAATTGGTATGGCTACACCTTC.

This chain uses TRBV2 with TRBJ1-4; D might be TRBD1 (5 bases). The CDR3 is 16 residues long. Per germline, CDR1 SNHLY and CDR2 FYNNEI. Trimming left V 3 bases short and J 8 bases short, with 19 bases between. The CDR3 DNA reads as TGTGCCAGCAGTGAGATGGGTGGCAGGGTCGACGAAAAACTGTTTTTT. The encoded protein is CASSEMGGRVDEKLFF.

The DNA for the CDR3 is TGTGCCAGCAGCCAGCTACAGGGGGCGCCTAAGACCCAGTACTTC. It codes for CASSQLQGAPKTQYF. The rearrangement uses TRBV14 and TRBJ2-5; 9 nucleotides align to TRBD1. The CDR3 extends over 15 amino acids. Unmatched junction bases numbered 8, after V lost 3 bases and J lost 6 bases. Germline CDR1 reads SGHDN; CDR2 reads FVKESK. Filled out from reference TRBV14 and TRBJ2-5, the complete variable domain reads EAGVTQFPSHSVIEKGQTVTLRCDPISGHDNLYWYRRVMGKEIKFLLHFVKESKQDESGMPNNRFLAERTGGTYSTLKVQPAELEDSGVYFCASSQLQGAPKTQYFGPGTRLLVL.

This rearrangement joins TRBV28 to TRBJ2-7, with 8 bases that match TRBD2. The CDR3 has 16 residues. After removal of 5 bases from V and 3 bases from J, the junction contained 12 bases not matched to a gene. The germline CDR1 and CDR2 sequences are MDHEN and SYDVKM. Here the CDR3 reads CASSTYPGLEDYEQYF. CDR3 DNA sequence: TGTGCCAGCAGTACCTACCCGGGACTAGAAGACTACGAGCAGTACTTC.

This rearrangement joins TRBV10-2 to TRBJ1-3; no firm D call. Germline V lookup: CDR1 WSHSY, CDR2 SAAADI. The V and J ends lost 4 bases and 4 bases respectively, with 29 bases between them. The CDR3 is 20 residues long. The CDR3 loop is CASSADRPLRPTGKGNTIYF. The CDR3 bases are TGCGCCAGCAGTGCCGATCGTCCCCTTCGTCCGACGGGGAAAGGAAACACCATATATTTT.

The chain recombines TRBV5-6 with TRBJ1-1; no reliable D call. CDR1 is SGHDT and CDR2 is YYEEEE in the germline V gene. The CDR3 sequence is 12 residues long. Trimming took off 5 bases at V and 4 bases at J, with 9 bases between the two ends. The CDR3 reads CASSPSGTEAFF. DNA for the CDR3: TGTGCCAGCAGTCCCTCGGGCACTGAAGCTTTCTTT.

This clone was observed a single time. V and J are TRBV5-1 and TRBJ2-1; 7 positions match TRBD2. V shed 2 bases and J 5 bases; nucleotides not matched to a gene: 4. Germline V gives CDR1 SGHRS, CDR2 YFSETQ. CDR3 length equals 14 residues. The CDR3 sequence is CASSFALADNEQFF. Written as DNA, the CDR3 is TGCGCCAGCAGCTTCGCTCTAGCGGACAATGAGCAGTTCTTC.

The chain combines TRBV27 with TRBJ2-2, with 9 nucleotides matching TRBD1. V was pared by 6 bases and J by 5 bases, with 4 bases of the junction left unmatched. CDR3 length: 14 residues. Germline V lookup: CDR1 MNHEY, CDR2 SMNVEV (reference sequence). CDR3 sequence (DNA): TGTGCCAGCAGCCGGGACAGGGTAACCGGGGAGCTGTTTTTT. Translating gives CASSRDRVTGELFF.

The chain couples TRBV11-2 to TRBJ2-7, with TRBD1 identical over 8 bases. V gave up 2 bases and J gave up 1 base; unmatched junction bases: 1. The CDR3 sequence is 14 residues long. The V gene's germline CDR1 is SGHAT and CDR2 FQNNGV. CDR3 protein: CASSLTGGSYEQYF. CDR3 nucleotide sequence: TGTGCCAGCAGCTTAACAGGGGGTTCCTACGAGCAGTACTTC.

Only one count was recorded for this clone. The gene calls are TRBV7-9 and TRBJ1-6; tentatively, D is TRBD1 (5 bases). Germline V gives CDR1 SEHNR, CDR2 FQNEAQ (reference sequence). Trimming took off 5 bases at V and 8 bases at J, with 13 bases between the two ends. This CDR3 region has 14 residues. The DNA for the CDR3 is TGTGCCAGCAGCGCGGGGGGTTCCCATTCACCCCTCCACTTT. Amino acids: CASSAGGSHSPLHF.

This chain joins TRBV28 and TRBJ1-5; 7 bases match TRBD1. V shed 7 bases, J shed 3 bases, and the junction held 3 bases outside the gene matches. The CDR3 covers 13 residues. Germline CDR1 MDHEN, CDR2 SYDVKM. CDR3 residues: CASTRGDNQPQHF. Written as DNA, the CDR3 is TGTGCCAGCACCAGGGGGGACAATCAGCCCCAGCATTTT. Together with reference TRBV28 and TRBJ1-5, the CDR3 gives the full variable domain: DVKVTQSSRYLVKRTGEKVFLECVQDMDHENMFWYRQDPGLGLRLIYFSYDVKMKEKGDIPEGYSVSREKKERFSLILESASTNQTSMYLCASTRGDNQPQHFGDGTRLSIL.